A single sample gave rise to the 29 T cell receptor beta chains below, sequenced in a study of cytomegalovirus exposure and HLA in healthy donors. 60 Vbeta and 13 Jbeta primers were used in PCR. Here immunoSEQ multiplex PCR was the method, and the copy in TCRdb shows in-frame clones only, minus some. The sample yields approximately 170,000 clones, about 85% seen once. Material for sequencing was PBMCs. Every receptor here comes from a woman aged 50 to 60 in good health and CMV-seropositive.

The V and J genes are TRBV6-1 and TRBJ1-1, with TRBD1 matching over 8 bases. Germline assignment: CDR1 MNHNS and CDR2 SASEGT. V shed 4 bases and J 6 bases; nucleotides not matched to a gene: 10. The CDR3 is 15 residues long. CDR3 nucleotides: TGTGCCAGCAGTGGGCTTCCAGGGGGCCTAGCTGAAGCTTTCTTT. Amino acid sequence: CASSGLPGGLAEAFF.

The rearrangement links TRBV11-2 to TRBJ2-1; 11 bases map to TRBD2. In germline, CDR1 is SGHAT, CDR2 FQNNGV. J was trimmed by 7 bases and V by 5 bases; bases with no gene match: 7. The CDR3 extends over 15 amino acids. CDR3 nucleotide sequence: TGTGCCAGCAGCCCTAGCGGGAGGTCCCCAAATGAGCAGTTCTTC. Translation: CASSPSGRSPNEQFF.

This chain uses TRBV19 with TRBJ1-2; TRBD1 matches at 7 bases. Trimming at V came to 5 bases and at J to 5 bases, leaving 11 bases not matched to a gene. The germline CDR1 and CDR2 sequences are LNHDA and SQIVND (reference sequence). This CDR3 has 15 amino acids. CDR3 protein: CASSFSLGQAYGYTF. In nucleotides, the CDR3 is TGTGCCAGTAGTTTTTCATTAGGACAGGCTTATGGCTACACCTTC.

The chain is built from TRBV7-2 and TRBJ1-1; D gene uncertain. Trimming removed 1 base from V and 6 bases from J, with 12 bases in between. CDR1 is SGHTA and CDR2 is FQGNSA in the germline V gene. The CDR3 spans 14 residues. This chain's CDR3 is CASSLGAGRSEAFF. The DNA of the CDR3 is TGTGCCAGCAGCTTAGGGGCAGGCCGCTCTGAAGCTTTCTTT.

DNA of the CDR3: TGTGCCAGCTCACCACTAGCCCGGGAGCAGTTCTTC. It encodes CASSPLAREQFF. The V call is TRBV18, the J call TRBJ2-1; D unresolved. The CDR3 extends over 12 amino acids. V was trimmed by 1 base and J by 10 bases, leaving 8 bases between them. CDR1 KGHSH and CDR2 LQKENI come from the germline V gene.

This clone was detected a few times. The chain combines TRBV7-9 with TRBJ1-4, with D possibly TRBD1 on 5 matching bases. CDR3 length: 17 residues. With 5 bases removed from V and 11 bases from J, the gap between germline ends came to 27 bases. Germline-derived CDR1 and CDR2 are SEHNR and FQNEAQ (reference sequence). DNA of the CDR3: TGTGCCAGCAGCGTTGGCCCCGTTTCGGGGGGGATCCGGAAACTGTTTTTT. Translation: CASSVGPVSGGIRKLFF.

This clone was detected only a few times. The chain combines TRBV7-9 with TRBJ2-3, with 8 bases fitting TRBD1. CDR1 is SEHNR and CDR2 is FQNEAQ in the germline V gene (reference sequence). The CDR3 has 16 residues. With V trimmed by 5 bases and J by 0 bases, 7 bases remained unmatched. CDR3 in DNA: TGTGCCAGCAGCCCACTCCGGGACAGGAGCACAGATACGCAGTATTTT. This encodes CASSPLRDRSTDTQYF.

This clone was observed a handful of times. The V call is TRBV28, the J call TRBJ1-1, with a tentative D call TRBD1 (6 bases). The CDR3 runs to 12 residues. V lost 7 bases to trimming and J lost 8 bases, with 14 bases between them. CDR1 is MDHEN, CDR2 SYDVKM, per germline. The chain's CDR3 is CASTTWGPEAFF. CDR3 DNA sequence: TGTGCCAGCACTACTTGGGGGCCGGAAGCTTTCTTT.

The chain employs TRBV2 and TRBJ2-5; perhaps TRBD2 as D (5 bases). CDR1 is SNHLY, CDR2 FYNNEI, per germline. The V end lost 7 bases, the J end lost 4 bases, and 13 bases lay between the germline ends. The CDR3 extends over 13 amino acids. CDR3 DNA sequence: TGTGCCAGCATGGTGAGGGTCCGAGAGACCCAGTACTTC. Its translation: CASMVRVRETQYF.

The chain has TRBV29-1 and TRBJ2-6; no clear D gene. The CDR3 is made up of 14 amino acids. Germline CDR1 is SQVTM and CDR2 is ANQGSEA. The V gene lost 4 bases and the J gene lost 1 base, with 8 bases spanning the gap. The CDR3: CSVAQNSGANVLTF. In DNA form, the CDR3 reads TGCAGCGTTGCGCAGAATTCTGGGGCCAACGTCCTGACTTTC. Using reference TRBV29-1 and TRBJ2-6 for the parts outside the CDR3, the full variable domain is SAVISQKPSRDICQRGTSLTIQCQVDSQVTMMFWYRQQPGQSLTLIATANQGSEATYESGFVIDKFPISRPNLTFSTLTVSNMSPEDSSIYLCSVAQNSGANVLTFGAGSRLTVL.

The chain carries TRBV5-4 and TRBJ2-4; TRBD1 matches 9 bases. V lost 2 bases, J lost 8 bases, and 8 bases stayed unmatched. This CDR3 is 15 amino acids long. The germline V gene has CDR1 SGHNT and CDR2 YYREEE (reference sequence). The CDR3 DNA sequence: TGTGCCAGCAGCTTACCGACAGGGGGGAGGGACATTCAGTACTTC. It specifies CASSLPTGGRDIQYF. Full variable domain (remainder filled in from reference TRBV5-4 and TRBJ2-4): ETGVTQSPTHLIKTRGQQVTLRCSSQSGHNTVSWYQQALGQGPQFIFQYYREEENGRGNFPPRFSGLQFPNYSSELNVNALELDDSALYLCASSLPTGGRDIQYFGAGTRLSVL.

CDR3 region: CASSQGLDGGNTIYF. CDR3 DNA sequence: TGCGCCAGCAGCCAAGGGCTCGATGGTGGAAACACCATATATTTT. This chain connects TRBV4-1 to TRBJ1-3; no clear D gene. Trimming left V 1 base short and J 3 bases short, with 10 bases between. The CDR3 covers 15 residues. Germline loops: CDR1 MGHRA, CDR2 YSYEKL.

V gene TRBV6-5 combines with J gene TRBJ1-6; D remains ambiguous. CDR1 and CDR2 from the germline V gene are MNHEY and SVGAGI. V was pared by 5 bases and J by 8 bases, with 7 bases between. The CDR3 totals 12 residues. CDR3 in amino acids: CASSERYSPLHF. The CDR3 DNA is TGTGCCAGCAGTGAGAGGTATTCACCCCTCCACTTT.

The chain employs TRBV6-5 and TRBJ1-2, with 8 nucleotides matching TRBD1. Germline trimming cut 6 bases from V and 8 bases from J; bases unmatched to any gene: 14. Germline V gene sequence: CDR1 MNHEY, CDR2 SVGAGI. The CDR3 length is 15 residues. The CDR3 region is CASSLGIDRGRGYTF. Here the CDR3 DNA reads TGTGCCAGCAGCCTCGGGATCGACAGGGGTCGGGGCTACACCTTC.

The V gene is TRBV30, the J gene TRBJ1-2; D is unclear. The germline CDR1 and CDR2 sequences are GTSNPN and SVGIG (reference sequence). V was clipped by 3 bases and J by 4 bases, with 9 bases between them. The CDR3 has 12 amino acids. The CDR3 nucleotides read TGTGCCTGGAGCCACAACAGCTATGGCTACACCTTC. Protein: CAWSHNSYGYTF.

Details on this clone: One end of the junction is discordant with germline, which a read error may explain. The same CDR3 arises from other DNA sequences in this sample as well. The V call is TRBV6-5, the J call TRBJ1-2; the match to TRBD1 covers 9 bases. CDR1 and CDR2 from the germline V gene are MNHEY and SVGAGI. This CDR3 is built from 15 residues. In DNA, the CDR3 is TGCGCCAGCAGTCCCGGAACAGGGGGCGCGTATGGCTACACCTTC. Protein product: CASSPGTGGAYGYTF.

The J gene is TRBJ1-2, the V gene TRBV28; TRBD1 is a possible D gene (6 bases). V lost 11 bases, J lost 4 bases, and 14 bases lay in between. The V gene's germline CDR1 is MDHEN and CDR2 SYDVKM. The CDR3 sequence is 12 residues long. The CDR3 loop is CAGGDTLYGYTF. For the CDR3, the DNA is TGTGCCGGGGGGGACACACTCTATGGCTACACCTTC.

The chain uses TRBV4-1 and TRBJ2-2, with 7 bases identical to TRBD2. V was clipped by 5 bases and J by 5 bases; unmatched bases: 5. Germline CDR1 MGHRA, CDR2 YSYEKL. The CDR3 has 14 residues. CDR3 residues: CASSGLGETGELFF. For the CDR3, the DNA is TGCGCCAGCAGCGGACTAGGGGAAACCGGGGAGCTGTTTTTT.

The chain joins TRBV5-4 to TRBJ2-3; possible D gene TRBD2, 5 bases. The ends were cut back, 4 bases at V and 2 bases at J, with 17 bases in the middle. The germline V gene has CDR1 SGHNT and CDR2 YYREEE (reference sequence). CDR3 length equals 16 residues. For the CDR3, the DNA is TGTGCCAGCAGCGCTTCGCCAAGCGGAAACACAGATACGCAGTATTTT. Its translation is CASSASPSGNTDTQYF.

This clone was found a few times. The rearrangement joins TRBV6-1 to TRBJ2-7; 7 bases are shared with TRBD1. J was trimmed by 4 bases and V by 2 bases; bases with no gene match: 14. The CDR3 is 17 residues long. Germline values: CDR1 MNHNS, CDR2 SASEGT. The CDR3 DNA follows: TGTGCCAGCAGTGAACTAGCCTCCGGGACAGCCGGGTACGAGCAGTACTTC. This translates into CASSELASGTAGYEQYF.

The chain employs TRBV9 and TRBJ2-7; D remains unclear. V lost 0 bases and J lost 3, with 13 bases in between. CDR1 SGDLS and CDR2 YYNGEE come from the germline V gene. This CDR3 contains 15 residues. The DNA for the CDR3 is TGTGCCAGCAGCGTAGGTTTGGGTACAGTCTACGAGCAGTACTTC. Translating gives CASSVGLGTVYEQYF. The full variable domain, with the rest looked up from reference TRBV9 and TRBJ2-7, is DSGVTQTPKHLITATGQRVTLRCSPRSGDLSVYWYQQSLDQGLQFLIQYYNGEERAKGNILERFSAQQFPDLHSELNLSSLELGDSALYFCASSVGLGTVYEQYFGPGTRLTVT.

This clone was observed a single time. The genes are TRBV7-2 and TRBJ1-1, with no clear D. V was shortened by 4 bases and J by 5 bases, with 8 bases between the two germline ends. The length of the CDR3 is 12 residues. Per the germline V gene, CDR1 is SGHTA and CDR2 is FQGNSA. Written as DNA, the CDR3 is TGTGCCAGCAGCTGGGCGATAACTGAAGCTTTCTTT. It encodes CASSWAITEAFF.

This rearrangement joins TRBV7-3 to TRBJ1-2; TRBD1 aligns across 7 bases. This CDR3 comprises 16 residues. The V segment lost 2 bases and the J segment 4 bases; nucleotides outside the gene matches: 10. The germline CDR1 and CDR2 sequences are SGHTA and FQGTGA. CDR3 nucleotides: TGTGCCAGCAGCTTACCAAAGGGGGCGAGGATCTATGGCTACACCTTC. This gives the protein CASSLPKGARIYGYTF.

The V and J genes are TRBV6-5 and TRBJ1-5; tentative D call: TRBD1 (5 bases). V gave up 7 bases and J gave up 6 bases, with 13 bases separating them. CDR3 length: 13 residues. Germline V lookup: CDR1 MNHEY, CDR2 SVGAGI. CDR3 region: CASKPGQAQPQHF. For the CDR3, the DNA is TGTGCCAGCAAGCCAGGGCAGGCTCAGCCCCAGCATTTT.

The genes are TRBV19 and TRBJ1-5; D perhaps matches TRBD1 (6 bases). Trimming cost V 7 bases and J 2 bases, with 21 bases left between them. The CDR3 is made up of 17 amino acids. CDR1 LNHDA and CDR2 SQIVND come from the germline V gene (reference sequence). CDR3 loop: CASTTYLGARGNQPQHF. The CDR3 nucleotides read TGTGCCAGTACTACATATTTGGGGGCGCGAGGCAATCAGCCCCAGCATTTT.

The chain is built from TRBV5-8 and TRBJ1-5, with unresolved D. The CDR3 loop spans 15 amino acids. The V end was cut by 4 bases, the J end by 0 bases, with 11 bases between. From germline, CDR1 is SGHTS and CDR2 YDEGEE. CDR3 protein: CASSPLPNSNQPQHF. DNA of the CDR3: TGTGCCAGCAGCCCCCTACCGAATAGCAATCAGCCCCAGCATTTT.

The chain has TRBV2 and TRBJ2-2, with 8 bases aligning to TRBD1. CDR3 length equals 17 residues. Germline V gene lookup returns CDR1 SNHLY and CDR2 FYNNEI. Germline trimming cut 9 bases from V and 1 base from J; bases unmatched to any gene: 13. The CDR3, as DNA: TGTGCCAGTACCACGGGGAGGACAGGGCGGAACACCGGGGAGCTGTTTTTT. Protein product: CASTTGRTGRNTGELFF. Complete variable domain (other parts from reference TRBV2 and TRBJ2-2): EPEVTQTPSHQVTQMGQEVILRCVPISNHLYFYWYRQILGQKVEFLVSFYNNEISEKSEIFDDQFSVERPDGSNFTLKIRSTKLEDSAMYFCASTTGRTGRNTGELFFGEGSRLTVL.

The chain couples TRBV11-3 to TRBJ2-2; 10 nucleotides line up with TRBD2. The J segment lost 5 bases and the V segment lost 5 bases, leaving 5 bases of the junction unmatched. Germline CDR1 SGHNT, CDR2 YENEEA. The CDR3 loop spans 15 amino acids. CDR3 in amino acids: CASSPGTSVTGELFF. In DNA form, the CDR3 reads TGTGCCAGCAGCCCCGGGACTAGCGTAACCGGGGAGCTGTTTTTT.

V is TRBV5-6 and J is TRBJ2-6; D perhaps matches TRBD1 (5 bases). V was cut by 4 bases and J by 0 bases, with 11 bases left in between. The CDR3 loop spans 16 amino acids. CDR1 SGHDT and CDR2 YYEEEE come from the germline V gene. The CDR3 is CASSLGHLSGANVLTF. In DNA, the CDR3 is TGTGCCAGCAGCCTCGGACACCTCTCTGGGGCCAACGTCCTGACTTTC.